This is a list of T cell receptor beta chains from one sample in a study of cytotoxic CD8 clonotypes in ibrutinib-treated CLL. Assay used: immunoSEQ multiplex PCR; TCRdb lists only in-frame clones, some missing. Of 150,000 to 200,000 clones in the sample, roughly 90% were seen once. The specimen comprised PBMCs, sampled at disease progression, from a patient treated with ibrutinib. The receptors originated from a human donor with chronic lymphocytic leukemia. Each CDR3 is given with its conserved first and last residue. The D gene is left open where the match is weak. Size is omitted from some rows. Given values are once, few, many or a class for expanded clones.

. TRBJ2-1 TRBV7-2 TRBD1 TGTGCCAGCAGCTTGGACAGGGCGGCGGGTGAGCAGTTCTTC CASSLDRAAGEQFF
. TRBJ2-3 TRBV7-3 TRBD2 TGTGCCAGCAGCTTAACTGGGAGTAGCGGGAGGGCTGATACGCAGTATTTT CASSLTGSSGRADTQYF
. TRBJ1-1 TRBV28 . TGTGCCAGCAGTCCCAGGACAGAGAACACTGAAGCTTTCTTT CASSPRTENTEAFF
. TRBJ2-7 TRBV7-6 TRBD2 TGTGCCAGCAGCTCAGGGACTAGCGGGAGTCTAGCGTACTTC CASSSGTSGSLAYF
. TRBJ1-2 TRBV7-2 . TGTGCCAGCAGCTTAGCAGAGGTCCTCTATGGCTACACCTTC CASSLAEVLYGYTF
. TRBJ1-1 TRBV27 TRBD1 TGTGCCAGCAGCCATTACCCCTTGGGACAGGCGGAGTCGAAAGCTTTCTTT CASSHYPLGQAESKAFF
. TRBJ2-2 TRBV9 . TGTGCCAGCAGCGTAGTTGGGTCCGGGGAGCTGTTTTTT CASSVVGSGELFF
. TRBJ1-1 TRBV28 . TGTGCCAGCTACCCCCCCCCACCGACAGGTGAAGCTTTCTTT CASYPPPPTGEAFF
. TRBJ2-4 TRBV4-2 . TGTGCCAGCAGCCAAAACCTCGGGACTGCAAAAAACATTCAGTACTTC CASSQNLGTAKNIQYF
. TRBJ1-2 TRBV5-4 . TGTGCCAGCAGCTTGGGCCCGGACAGTCCTTATGGCTACACCTTC CASSLGPDSPYGYTF
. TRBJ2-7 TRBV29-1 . TGCAGCGTTTTCAGTGGTAGCGGTTACGAGCAGTACTTC CSVFSGSGYEQYF
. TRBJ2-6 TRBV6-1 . TGTGCCTCGACTCATGCCAACGTCCTGACTTTC CASTHANVLTF
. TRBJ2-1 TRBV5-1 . TGCGCCAGCAGCCCGGGGACTTACAATGAGCAGTTCTTC CASSPGTYNEQFF
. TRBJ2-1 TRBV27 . TGTGCCAGCAGTACCCCGATGGACGGAAACAATGAGCAGTTCTTC CASSTPMDGNNEQFF
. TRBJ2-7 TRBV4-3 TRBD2 TGCGCCAGCAGCCAAATAGCCGGGACTAGCGGCTTCTACGAGCAGTACTTC CASSQIAGTSGFYEQYF
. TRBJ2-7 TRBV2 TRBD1 TGTGCCAGCAGGGCCGGGACAGGGGGATTAGCCGAGCAGTACTTC CASRAGTGGLAEQYF
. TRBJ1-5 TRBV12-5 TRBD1 TGTGCTAGTGGTTTGGCCCCTGACAGGGACTATCAGCCCCAGCATTTT CASGLAPDRDYQPQHF
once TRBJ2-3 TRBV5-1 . TGCGCCAGCAGCCTGGGGGCAGCTAGCACAGATACGCAGTATTTT CASSLGAASTDTQYF
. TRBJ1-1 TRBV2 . TGTGCCAGCAGTGACTTGGGCAGTTTTGACACTGAAGCTTTCTTT CASSDLGSFDTEAFF
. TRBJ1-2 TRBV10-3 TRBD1 TGTGCCATCAGTGAGCTGACAGGGAGCTATGGCTACACCTTC CAISELTGSYGYTF
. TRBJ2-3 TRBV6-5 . TGTGCCAGCAGCCGGGGAGACGGCACAGATACGCAGTATTTT CASSRGDGTDTQYF
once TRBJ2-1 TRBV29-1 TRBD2 TGCAGCGTGAGGACTAGCGGCGGGGGGAATGAGCAGTTCTTC CSVRTSGGGNEQFF
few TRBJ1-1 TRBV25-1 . TGTGCCAGCAGAAAGACAGGTGATACTGAAGCTTTCTTT CASRKTGDTEAFF
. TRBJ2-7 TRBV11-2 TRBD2 TGTGCCAGCAGCTTAGATCATCGCGGGAGGCCCGGCAGCGAGCAGTACTTC CASSLDHRGRPGSEQYF
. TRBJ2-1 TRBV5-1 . TGCGCCAGCAGCGGAGGGAGTTACAATGAGCAGTTCTTC CASSGGSYNEQFF
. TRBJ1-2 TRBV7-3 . TGTGCCAGCAGCCCTACTTCCACCGGGAGGTTTTCCACCCGGGGTTCGGGTGGCTACACCTTC CASSPTSTGRFSTRGSGGYTF
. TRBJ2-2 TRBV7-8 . TGTGCCAGCAGCTTAGTGAGAATACCCCCGGGAAAGGCCGGGGAGCTGTTTTTT CASSLVRIPPGKAGELFF
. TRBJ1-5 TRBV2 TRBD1 TGTGCCAGCAGACCCGGGACAGGGGGCAATCAGCCCCAGCATTTT CASRPGTGGNQPQHF
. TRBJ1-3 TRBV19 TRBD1 TGTGCCAGTAGTAAAGGGGACAGCCGCAGCTCTGGAAACACCATATATTTT CASSKGDSRSSGNTIYF
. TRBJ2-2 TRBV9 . TGTGCCAGCAGCGTAGTTCCCGGGGAGCTGTTTTTT CASSVVPGELFF
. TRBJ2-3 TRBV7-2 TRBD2 TGTGCCAGCAGCTTAACGCTAGCGGGCACAGATACGCAGTATTTT CASSLTLAGTDTQYF
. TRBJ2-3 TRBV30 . TGTGCCTGGACAGTACCCGCCACAGATACGCAGTATTTT CAWTVPATDTQYF
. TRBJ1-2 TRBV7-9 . TGTGCCAGCAGCTTATTTTCGACAGTAAACTATGGCTACACCTTC CASSLFSTVNYGYTF
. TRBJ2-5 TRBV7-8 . TGTGCCAGCAGCTCACGGGACATCCGTCAAGAGACCCAGTACTTC CASSSRDIRQETQYF
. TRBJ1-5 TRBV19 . TGTGCCAGTAGTCCCCATGAGGGGGGGTTGGGTCAGCCCCAGCATTTT CASSPHEGGLGQPQHF
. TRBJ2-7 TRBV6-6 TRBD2 TGTGCCAGCAGTTACTCGGCGGGGGGCTACGAGCAGTACTTC CASSYSAGGYEQYF
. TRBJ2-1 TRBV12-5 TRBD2 TGTGCTAGTGGTTTGGTAAGACTAGCGGGAGCTAGCTCCTACAATGAGCAGTTCTTC CASGLVRLAGASSYNEQFF
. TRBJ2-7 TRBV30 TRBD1 TGTGCCTGGAGCTTGGGACAGGGGTACGAGCAGTACTTC CAWSLGQGYEQYF
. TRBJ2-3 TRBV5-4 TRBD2 TGTGCCAGCAGCTTGGAGCGGGACACAGATACGCAGTATTTT CASSLERDTDTQYF
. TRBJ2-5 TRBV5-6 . TGTGCCAGCAGCGCAAAGGCCGCCAGGGTATTCGTGGAGACCCAGTACTTC CASSAKAARVFVETQYF
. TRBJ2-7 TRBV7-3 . TGTGCCAGCAGCTTGACTACTGCCTACGAGCAGTACTTC CASSLTTAYEQYF
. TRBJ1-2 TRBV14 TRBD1 TGTGCCAGCAGCGAAGGACAGGGCGGGAACTATGGCTACACCTTC CASSEGQGGNYGYTF
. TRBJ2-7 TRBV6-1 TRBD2 TGTGCCAGCAGTAAACTAGCGGGACCCTACGAGCAGTACTTC CASSKLAGPYEQYF
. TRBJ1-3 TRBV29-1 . TGCAGCGCCCAGGGTTCTGGAAACACCATATATTTT CSAQGSGNTIYF
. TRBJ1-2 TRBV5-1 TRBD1 TGCGCCAGCAGCTTGGCCGGGACAGGGGGGACCTATGGCTACACCTTC CASSLAGTGGTYGYTF
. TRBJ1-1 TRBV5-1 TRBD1 TGCGCCAGCAGCTTGGGATGGGACAGCCCGGGTACTGAAGCTTTCTTT CASSLGWDSPGTEAFF